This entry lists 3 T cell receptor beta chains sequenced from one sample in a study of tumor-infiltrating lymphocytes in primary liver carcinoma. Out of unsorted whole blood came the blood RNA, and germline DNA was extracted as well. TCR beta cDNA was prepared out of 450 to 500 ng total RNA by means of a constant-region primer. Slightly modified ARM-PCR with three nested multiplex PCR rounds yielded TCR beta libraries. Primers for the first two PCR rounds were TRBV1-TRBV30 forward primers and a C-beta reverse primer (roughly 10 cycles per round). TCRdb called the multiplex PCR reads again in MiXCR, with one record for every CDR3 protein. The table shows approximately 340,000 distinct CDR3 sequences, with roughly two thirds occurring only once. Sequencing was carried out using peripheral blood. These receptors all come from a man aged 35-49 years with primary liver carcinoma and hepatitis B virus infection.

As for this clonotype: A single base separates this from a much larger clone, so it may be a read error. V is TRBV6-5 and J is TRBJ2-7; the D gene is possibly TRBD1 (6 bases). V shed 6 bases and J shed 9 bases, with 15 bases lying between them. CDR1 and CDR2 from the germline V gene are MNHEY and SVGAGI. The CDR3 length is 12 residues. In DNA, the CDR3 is TGTGCCAGCAGCCTCATTGGACAGCGGCAGTACTTC. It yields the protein CASSLIGQRQYF.

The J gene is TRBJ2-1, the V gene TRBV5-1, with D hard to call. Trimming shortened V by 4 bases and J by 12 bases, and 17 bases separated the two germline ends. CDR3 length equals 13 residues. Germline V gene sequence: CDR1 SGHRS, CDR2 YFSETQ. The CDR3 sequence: CASSRPRVDVQFF. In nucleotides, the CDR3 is TGCGCCAGCAGCCGCCCAAGGGTGGATGTGCAGTTCTTC. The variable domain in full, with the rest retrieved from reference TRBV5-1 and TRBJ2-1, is KAGVTQTPRYLIKTRGQQVTLSCSPISGHRSVSWYQQTPGQGLQFLFEYFSETQRNKGNFPGRFSGRQFSNSRSEMNVSTLELGDSALYLCASSRPRVDVQFFGPGTRLTVL.

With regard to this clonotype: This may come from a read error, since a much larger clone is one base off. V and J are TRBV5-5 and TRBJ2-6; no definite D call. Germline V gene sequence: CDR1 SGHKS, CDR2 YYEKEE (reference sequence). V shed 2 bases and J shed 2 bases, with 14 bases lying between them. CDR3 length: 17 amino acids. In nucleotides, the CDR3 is TGTGCCAGCAGCTTATGGATAGGGCTTGCTGGGGCCAACGTCCTGACTTTC. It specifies CASSLWIGLAGANVLTF.